Here is one T cell receptor beta chain with its context. This sample is drawn from a study of shared clonotypes between healthy human individuals. Measured with immunoSEQ multiplex PCR; TCRdb has only the in-frame clones, and not every one. The sample contains some 1,100,000 clones, around 78% of which appear only once. The source of this sequence is a man aged 18 to 29 in good health. Some clones in this sample may be carry-over from other donors' samples. The specimen was memory CD4+ T cells from PBMCs. Subset denoted: CD45RA-negative fraction.

The CDR3 DNA is TGTGCCAGCAGTTTTGGTTACTCTGGGGCCAACGTCCTGACTTTC. Translation gives CASSFGYSGANVLTF. The chain employs TRBV27 and TRBJ2-6; D remains ambiguous. CDR1 is MNHEY and CDR2 is SMNVEV in the germline V gene (reference sequence). This CDR3 has 15 amino acids. V lost 3 bases and J 0 bases, leaving 6 bases between the germline ends.